The subject of this entry is one T cell receptor (beta chain). Its matching antigen is unknown. The V end lost 2 bases, the J end lost 4 bases, and 12 bases lay between the germline ends. The CDR3 consists of 15 residues. Germline CDR1 KGHSH, CDR2 LQKENI. The sample belongs to a study of T cell responses to AZD1222 COVID-19 vaccine. Whole-study findings and limits: White British donors predominated, females outnumbered males, and clonal diversity was possibly underestimated.

The data were produced by immunoSEQ multiplex PCR, yet TCRdb's version contains in-frame clones alone and is incomplete. The sample lists about 150,000 clones, about 88% occurring once. This chain connects TRBV18 to TRBJ1-3, with D perhaps matching TRBD1 (6 bases). The sequence was obtained from an adult in good health. Material: peripheral blood, obtained on day 0 of AZD1222 vaccination. CDR3 in amino acids: CASSPAGDRGNTIYF. The CDR3 bases are TGTGCCAGCTCACCAGCGGGAGACAGGGGAAACACCATATATTTT. Full variable domain (missing parts from reference TRBV18 and TRBJ1-3): NAGVMQNPRHLVRRRGQEARLRCSPMKGHSHVYWYRQLPEEGLKFMVYLQKENIIDESGMPKERFSAEFPKEGPSILRIQQVVRGDSAAYFCASSPAGDRGNTIYFGEGSWLTVV.